A selection of T cell receptor beta chains follows, all from one sample in a study of T-cell memory formation after mild COVID-19. TCRdb independently ran MiXCR on the 5' RACE reads; one entry per CDR3 protein. This sample has 250,000 to 400,000 distinct CDR3 sequences, with approximately 14% found just once. The sample consisted of PBMCs or a T cell subset sorted from them (not recorded which). The receptors stem from a man in his late teens or twenties who had mild COVID-19 (a few samples of this study predate the infection). Cell type and time point are not known. Both conserved end residues are part of each CDR3. Fields, in order: D gene, clone size, V gene, J gene, CDR3 protein, CDR3 DNA. D genes are given only for firm matches. Clone size, where shown, is once, few, many, or a class for clones that have expanded.

.	few	TRBV11-1	TRBJ1-2	CASSLGPQWSETNWGYTF	TGTGCCAGCAGCTTAGGGCCCCAGTGGAGTGAAACCAACTGGGGCTACACCTTC
TRBD2	few	TRBV12-3/TRBV12-4	TRBJ2-5	CASSLAGKRGAHKTQYF	TGTGCCAGCAGTTTAGCTGGGAAGCGGGGAGCCCACAAGACCCAGTACTTC
.	.	TRBV7-9	TRBJ1-1	CASIGQMNTEAFF	TGTGCCAGCATCGGGCAGATGAACACTGAAGCTTTCTTT
.	.	TRBV6-6	TRBJ1-5	CASSYAGARGNQPQHF	TGTGCCAGCAGTTATGCAGGGGCGCGAGGCAATCAGCCCCAGCATTTT
TRBD2	few	TRBV5-6	TRBJ2-7	CAKGLAGFYEQYF	TGTGCCAAGGGACTAGCGGGGTTCTACGAGCAGTACTTC
TRBD2	.	TRBV7-6	TRBJ2-5	CASSSTSGGLTQYF	TGTGCCAGCAGCTCCACTAGCGGGGGCCTGACCCAGTACTTC
TRBD2	.	TRBV6-2/TRBV6-3	TRBJ2-5	CASSPLGSGGQETQYF	TGTGCCAGCAGTCCACTGGGGAGCGGGGGTCAAGAGACCCAGTACTTC
.	.	TRBV7-3	TRBJ1-5	CASSSGSNQPQHF	TGTGCCAGCAGCTCGGGAAGCAATCAGCCCCAGCATTTT
.	.	TRBV29-1	TRBJ2-2	CSVQPNTGELFF	TGCAGCGTGCAGCCAAACACCGGGGAGCTGTTTTTT
TRBD2	.	TRBV3-1	TRBJ2-3	CASSFRLAPDTQYF	TGTGCCAGCAGCTTCCGACTAGCGCCCGATACGCAGTATTTT
.	few	TRBV2	TRBJ2-5	CASSEYDGETQYF	TGTGCCAGCAGTGAATACGATGGGGAGACCCAGTACTTC
.	.	TRBV5-1	TRBJ1-1	CASSPWTDIEAFF	TGCGCCAGCAGCCCCTGGACAGATATTGAAGCTTTCTTT
TRBD1	.	TRBV2	TRBJ2-6	CASSAGGSGANVLTF	TGTGCCAGCAGTGCAGGGGGCTCTGGGGCCAACGTCCTGACTTTC
TRBD1	.	TRBV6-4	TRBJ2-1	CASSAVYRGEQFF	TGTGCCAGCAGTGCGGTATACAGGGGTGAGCAGTTCTTC
.	few	TRBV7-9	TRBJ2-5	CASSRTPGETQYF	TGTGCCAGCAGCCGGACCCCGGGGGAGACCCAGTACTTC
.	few	TRBV6-5	TRBJ2-3	CASSGRGRADTQYF	TGTGCCAGCAGTGGTCGGGGCCGGGCAGATACGCAGTATTTT
.	.	TRBV7-5	TRBJ1-6	CISVPEACQDVYNSPLHF	.
.	few	TRBV28	TRBJ2-2	CASSPRTFANTGELFF	TGTGCCAGCAGCCCCAGGACTTTCGCGAACACCGGGGAGCTGTTTTTT
TRBD1	few	TRBV6-2/TRBV6-3	TRBJ1-5	CASSYGQGTQPQHF	TGTGCCAGCAGTTACGGACAGGGAACTCAGCCCCAGCATTTT
.	few	TRBV6-2/TRBV6-3	TRBJ1-5	CASSWLGGRGTQPQHF	TGTGCCAGCAGCTGGTTGGGGGGGCGAGGAACTCAGCCCCAGCATTTT
.	few	TRBV5-1	TRBJ2-3	CASSLWLGRTDTQYF	TGCGCCAGCAGCTTGTGGCTAGGAAGGACAGATACGCAGTATTTT
TRBD1	few	TRBV5-6	TRBJ1-1	CASTGTGGTEAFF	TGTGCCAGCACTGGGACAGGGGGCACTGAAGCTTTCTTT
TRBD1	many	TRBV28	TRBJ2-1	CASSSTGTGFYEQFF	TGTGCCAGCAGTTCGACCGGGACAGGGTTTTATGAGCAGTTCTTC
.	.	TRBV6-2/TRBV6-3	TRBJ2-1	CASSYGRAGFF	TGTGCCAGCAGTTACGGACGGGCCGGGTTCTTC
.	.	TRBV5-1	TRBJ2-7	CASSFGLSYEQYF	TGCGCCAGCAGCTTCGGCCTTTCCTACGAGCAGTACTTC
TRBD2	.	TRBV20-1	TRBJ2-7	CSARDKRGPGYEQYF	TGCAGTGCTAGAGACAAGCGGGGGCCCGGCTACGAGCAGTACTTC
TRBD2	few	TRBV14	TRBJ2-3	CASSQGAGLETQYF	TGTGCCAGCAGCCAAGGAGCGGGGTTGGAGACGCAGTATTTT
TRBD1	few	TRBV6-2/TRBV6-3	TRBJ2-4	CASSYRDSDKNIQYF	TGTGCCAGCAGTTACCGGGACAGTGACAAAAACATTCAGTACTTC
.	.	TRBV18	TRBJ2-5	CASSPAIQETQYF	TGTGCCAGCTCACCGGCGATCCAAGAGACCCAGTACTTC
.	few	TRBV29-1	TRBJ2-3	CSVGGASTDTQYF	TGCAGCGTTGGGGGGGCGAGCACAGATACGCAGTATTTT
TRBD1	.	TRBV7-2	TRBJ1-1	CASSSRRQGTTFF	TGTGCCAGCAGCTCTCGCCGACAGGGGACGACTTTCTTT
.	few	TRBV5-1	TRBJ2-5	CASSPVGETQYF	TGCGCCAGCAGCCCAGTCGGGGAGACCCAGTACTTC
.	many	TRBV7-9	TRBJ1-1	CASSLFVGDAFF	TGTGCCAGCAGTCTATTCGTGGGGGATGCTTTCTTT
.	few	TRBV18	TRBJ1-1	CASSPVVPPGDEAFF	TGTGCCAGCTCACCGGTAGTTCCCCCTGGGGATGAAGCTTTCTTT
.	few	TRBV18	TRBJ1-5	CASGAASNQPQHF	TGTGCCAGCGGGGCGGCGAGCAATCAGCCCCAGCATTTT
TRBD2	few	TRBV10-3	TRBJ2-3	CAVLAGSTDTQYF	TGTGCCGTCCTAGCGGGCTCCACAGATACGCAGTATTTT
.	few	TRBV6-6	TRBJ1-1	CASRVSGVYTEAFF	TGTGCCAGCAGGGTTTCTGGGGTCTACACTGAAGCTTTCTTT
TRBD2	few	TRBV7-2	TRBJ2-7	CASSPGGGRTSYEQYF	TGTGCCAGCAGCCCCGGCGGGGGGCGTACCTCCTACGAGCAGTACTTC
.	.	TRBV7-9	TRBJ2-2	CVYFEGTGELFF	TGCGTTTACTTTGAGGGCACCGGGGAGCTGTTTTTT
.	few	TRBV11-2	TRBJ1-1	CASSGHRDGTEAFF	TGTGCCAGCAGCGGGCACAGGGATGGCACTGAAGCTTTCTTT
.	few	TRBV9	TRBJ2-5	CASSVGPGLQETQYF	TGTGCCAGCAGCGTAGGTCCGGGCCTACAAGAGACCCAGTACTTC
.	.	TRBV6-5	TRBJ2-7	CASSYSFAGIYEQYF	TGTGCCAGCAGTTACTCGTTCGCAGGCATCTACGAGCAGTACTTC
TRBD1	few	TRBV12-3/TRBV12-4	TRBJ1-5	CASKTGEWGPQHF	TGTGCCAGCAAAACAGGGGAATGGGGGCCCCAGCATTTT
TRBD1	.	TRBV20-1	TRBJ1-1	CSASFHRGTEAFF	TGCAGTGCCAGTTTTCACAGGGGGACTGAAGCTTTCTTT
.	few	TRBV6-2/TRBV6-3	TRBJ2-1	CASTNLGRRNEQFF	TGTGCCAGCACCAACCTGGGACGGAGAAATGAGCAGTTCTTC
TRBD1	.	TRBV4-3	TRBJ2-7	CASSQAGQGADEQYF	TGCGCCAGCAGCCAGGCGGGACAGGGGGCGGACGAGCAGTACTTC
.	few	TRBV7-6	TRBJ2-1	CASSLVVSGSYNEQFF	TGTGCCAGCAGCTTAGTAGTTTCGGGCTCCTACAATGAGCAGTTCTTC
.	.	TRBV6-2/TRBV6-3	TRBJ2-1	CAITDPYNEQFF	TGTGCCATCACGGACCCCTACAATGAGCAGTTCTTC
TRBD2	.	TRBV5-1	TRBJ2-7	CASSSSGGTYEQYF	TGCGCCAGCAGCAGCAGCGGGGGGACCTACGAGCAGTACTTC
.	many	TRBV2	TRBJ1-5	CASKLYNQPQHF	TGTGCCAGCAAACTGTACAATCAGCCCCAGCATTTT
.	.	TRBV11-2	TRBJ2-2	CASSPRSRTTGELFF	TGTGCCAGCAGCCCTCGGAGCAGAACCACCGGGGAGCTGTTTTTT
.	.	TRBV20-1	TRBJ1-5	CSASQPVQRSQHF	TGCAGTGCTAGTCAGCCTGTGCAACGATCCCAGCATTTT
.	.	TRBV5-1	TRBJ1-1	CASSLGTPEAFF	TGCGCCAGCAGCTTGGGGACACCTGAAGCTTTCTTT
.	.	TRBV28	TRBJ1-5	CASTPDGYNQPQHF	TGTGCCAGCACCCCGGACGGGTACAATCAGCCCCAGCATTTT
.	few	TRBV6-1	TRBJ2-1	CASIPRGGSYNEQFF	TGTGCCAGCATCCCCCGAGGGGGGTCCTACAATGAGCAGTTCTTC
.	.	TRBV24-1	TRBJ2-6	CATSDNSGSGANVLTF	TGTGCCACCAGTGATAACTCCGGCTCTGGGGCCAACGTCCTGACTTTC
TRBD1	few	TRBV19	TRBJ2-1	CASSVSSGGEQFF	TGTGCCAGTAGTGTGTCCTCAGGGGGTGAGCAGTTCTTC